This TCR beta chain was sequenced for a study of identical twins. The CDR3 totals 16 residues. J gave up 4 bases and V 6 bases, and 7 bases lay outside the gene matches. MiXCR was run by TCRdb on the 5' RACE reads, yielding one entry per CDR3 protein. The sample holds hundreds of thousands of distinct CDR3 sequences, about 20% seen once. The data also belong to a second study, concerning T cells expressing NK-cell markers. This second report adds: Sorted CD3+CD56+NKG2C+, CD3+CD56+NKG2C- and CD3+CD56-NKG2C+ T cells supplied TCR beta repertoires.

The gene calls are TRBV12-3 or TRBV12-4 and TRBJ2-3; 13 nucleotides match TRBD2. Material for sequencing was PBMCs. The receptor was derived from a woman aged 18-29 years in good health. The CDR3 region has the DNA TGTGCCAGCAGCCGCGGACTAGCGGGGGCATCAGATACGCAGTATTTT. This encodes CASSRGLAGASDTQYF.